Following are 16 T cell receptor beta chains from one sample sequenced in a study of control samples from healthy donors and cancer patients. The method was immunoSEQ multiplex PCR; TCRdb's version includes in-frame clones alone and lacks a portion of them. The table lists about 40,000 clones, around 87% of them singletons. Input material: PBMCs. All receptors derive from a woman aged 60-75 years with lung cancer.

The chain recombines TRBV4-1 with TRBJ1-5, with D maybe TRBD1 (6 bases). CDR1 and CDR2 (germline): MGHRA, YSYEKL. The CDR3 has 14 residues. Trimming left V 1 base short and J 9 bases short, with 13 bases between. This CDR3 reads CASSQVQGRGPQHF. DNA for the CDR3: TGCGCCAGCAGCCAAGTACAGGGCCGGGGGCCCCAGCATTTT.

This chain uses TRBV2 with TRBJ2-7; D is possibly TRBD1 (5 bases). The length of the CDR3 is 16 residues. CDR1 is SNHLY, CDR2 FYNNEI, per germline. Trimming removed 1 base at V and 3 bases at J, with 16 bases between. The CDR3 is CASSEGATDPRYEQYF. CDR3 DNA sequence: TGTGCCAGCAGTGAAGGTGCGACAGATCCCCGCTACGAGCAGTACTTC.

This clone was recorded once. The rearrangement uses TRBV6-5 and TRBJ2-4; no firm D call. Trimming pared 4 bases from V and 1 base from J, leaving 5 bases between. CDR1 and CDR2 (germline): MNHEY, SVGAGI. This CDR3 region has 13 residues. CDR3 in DNA: TGTGCCAGCAGTTCTGTCGCCAAAAACATTCAGTACTTC. Translating gives CASSSVAKNIQYF.

This clone was recorded a few times. The chain couples TRBV6-5 to TRBJ1-4; 8 bases fit TRBD1. J lost 8 bases, V lost 6 bases, and 8 bases had no gene match. From germline, CDR1 is MNHEY and CDR2 SVGAGI. The CDR3 has 14 amino acids. CDR3 residues: CASRSTGGDEKLFF. The DNA for the CDR3 is TGTGCCAGCAGATCAACAGGGGGTGACGAAAAACTGTTTTTT.

This clone was counted a few times. This chain joins TRBV29-1 and TRBJ1-2; no clear D gene. Germline CDR1 reads SQVTM; CDR2 reads ANQGSEA. Trimming took off 7 bases at V and 8 bases at J, with 11 bases between the two ends. This CDR3 comprises 10 residues. Here the CDR3 DNA reads TGCAGCGGACTTACTGGGGGCTACACCTTC. This gives the protein CSGLTGGYTF.

The CDR3 DNA is TGTGCCAGCAGCGTAGACGTTCGGGACACTGAAGCTTTCTTT. It is translated as CASSVDVRDTEAFF. The chain links TRBV9 to TRBJ1-1; unclear D gene. The CDR3 is 14 residues long. Deletions cut 0 bases from V and 3 bases from J, with 9 bases between. Germline-derived CDR1 and CDR2 are SGDLS and YYNGEE.

The chain carries TRBV2 and TRBJ2-1, with unresolved D. This CDR3 is built from 17 residues. V was shortened by 3 bases and J by 0 bases, with 15 bases between the two germline ends. Germline V gives CDR1 SNHLY, CDR2 FYNNEI. The CDR3 DNA sequence: TGTGCCAGCAGTGATCCTTCTCGGCGTCGCTCCTACAATGAGCAGTTCTTC. As protein: CASSDPSRRRSYNEQFF.

The gene calls are TRBV30 and TRBJ2-1, with D possibly being TRBD1 (5 bases). Germline lookup yields CDR1 GTSNPN and CDR2 SVGIG (reference sequence). The CDR3 covers 12 residues. V was clipped by 2 bases and J by 13 bases, with 15 bases between them. For the CDR3, the DNA is TGTGCCTGGAGTTCAGGGTTGGTGGTTCAGTTCTTC. Amino acid sequence: CAWSSGLVVQFF.

The chain recombines TRBV30 with TRBJ2-7; D possibly uses TRBD1 or TRBD2 (5 bases each). V was pared by 4 bases and J by 5 bases, with 9 bases between. CDR1 GTSNPN and CDR2 SVGIG come from the germline V gene (reference sequence). The CDR3 is made up of 11 amino acids. The CDR3: CAWMGDHEQYF. CDR3 sequence (DNA): TGTGCCTGGATGGGGGACCACGAGCAGTACTTC.

This clone occurred once. The chain couples TRBV29-1 to TRBJ2-7, with 8 bases identical to TRBD2. The CDR3 has 14 amino acids. V dropped 6 bases and J dropped 6; count of bases not matched to a gene: 13. Germline CDR1 is SQVTM and CDR2 is ANQGSEA. CDR3 DNA sequence: TGCAGCGTGTTGGCCCCGGGGGGGGGCGGCGAGCAGTACTTC. As protein: CSVLAPGGGGEQYF.

This chain joins TRBV13 and TRBJ1-6, with TRBD1 as a possible D gene (6 bases). Germline V gene sequence: CDR1 PRHDT, CDR2 FYEKMQ (reference sequence). V lost 0 bases to trimming and J lost 7 bases, with 10 bases between them. There are 15 residues in the CDR3. CDR3 DNA: TGTGCCAGCAGCTTAGGGGGGGCTGGGAATTCACCCCTCCACTTT. It codes for CASSLGGAGNSPLHF.

On this clone: This sample includes further DNA sequences coding for the same CDR3. The chain has TRBV9 and TRBJ2-2; 13 positions agree with TRBD2. V trimming: 2 bases; J trimming: 5 bases; junction bases outside the gene matches: 0. The CDR3 has 15 amino acids. Germline values: CDR1 SGDLS, CDR2 YYNGEE. The CDR3: CASSVGLAGTGELFF. In DNA form, the CDR3 reads TGTGCCAGCAGCGTGGGACTAGCGGGGACCGGGGAGCTGTTTTTT.

The rearrangement uses TRBV24-1 and TRBJ2-1, with 10 bases that match TRBD2. J gave up 4 bases and V 4 bases, and 6 bases lay outside the gene matches. This CDR3 contains 16 residues. Germline CDR1 and CDR2: KGHDR and SFDVKD. This chain's CDR3 is CATSDQTSGYYNEQFF. The CDR3 region has the DNA TGTGCCACCAGTGACCAGACTAGCGGGTATTACAATGAGCAGTTCTTC.

This clone was seen only once. The chain is built from TRBV25-1 and TRBJ1-2, with TRBD1 as a possible D gene (5 bases). The CDR3 is 16 amino acids. V was clipped by 4 bases and J by 4 bases, with 19 bases between them. CDR1 and CDR2 (germline): MGHDK, SYGVNS. The CDR3 region has the DNA TGTGCCAGCAGTGTCCGTAATTGGGGCGGCTCCTATGGCTACACCTTC. Amino acids: CASSVRNWGGSYGYTF.

The chain joins TRBV30 to TRBJ2-5; 8 bases fit TRBD2. CDR1 and CDR2 from the germline V gene are GTSNPN and SVGIG (reference sequence). Losses at the gene ends were 1 base for V and 5 bases for J; bases not matched to a gene: 9. This CDR3 region has 15 residues. CDR3 in DNA: TGTGCCTGGAGTGCCGGGACTAGGGGCCCGGAGACCCAGTACTTC. Encoded protein: CAWSAGTRGPETQYF.

The J gene is TRBJ2-1, the V gene TRBV18; D is ambiguous. Germline V gives CDR1 KGHSH, CDR2 LQKENI. The CDR3 runs to 14 residues. The V end was cut by 5 bases, the J end by 6 bases, with 14 bases between. The CDR3 sequence is CASSSSNTRNEQFF. CDR3 in DNA: TGTGCCAGCTCATCTTCGAACACGCGCAATGAGCAGTTCTTC. The complete variable domain, with remaining parts taken from reference TRBV18 and TRBJ2-1, reads NAGVMQNPRHLVRRRGQEARLRCSPMKGHSHVYWYRQLPEEGLKFMVYLQKENIIDESGMPKERFSAEFPKEGPSILRIQQVVRGDSAAYFCASSSSNTRNEQFFGPGTRLTVL.